The present T cell receptor beta chain was sequenced within a study of patients and donors after allogeneic stem cell transplantation. V lost 2 bases and J lost 6; bases outside the gene matches: 12. The CDR3 loop spans 16 amino acids. Per germline, CDR1 SGHRS and CDR2 YFSETQ. Using its own MiXCR run on the RT-PCR reads, TCRdb lists one record per CDR3 protein. The data contain approximately 140,000 distinct CDR3 sequences, about a third of them singletons. The sample consisted of blood, either unsorted or a sorted T cell fraction (not recorded which). The TCR was taken from a human donor who was either an allogeneic HSCT recipient or a stem cell or donor lymphocyte infusion donor (not recorded which). It is not recorded whose cells these are; they may come from a transplant donor. The J gene is TRBJ1-2, the V gene TRBV5-1; 8 bases line up with TRBD1. CDR3 in DNA: TGCGCCAGCAGCTTTCGGCCGACAGGGGATGACGATGGCTACACCTTC. Residues: CASSFRPTGDDDGYTF.